This is a list of T cell receptor beta chains from one sample in a study of blood T cells in healthy people across ages. From the 5' RACE reads, TCRdb called clonotypes with MiXCR, one entry per CDR3 protein. The sample holds around 1,000,000 distinct CDR3 sequences, 20% to 25% seen once. In addition, the sample was reused for a study of T cells of mothers and their children.

The sequenced sample consisted of blood. The receptors originated from a girl aged 2-10 years in good health. Both conserved end residues are part of each CDR3. Fields, in order: CDR3 length, clone size, J gene, D gene, V gene, CDR3 DNA, CDR3 protein. D genes are given only for firm matches. The size field is filled for only some rows; it gives once, few, many or a size class.

>11|few|TRBJ1-3|.|TRBV29-1
TGCAGCGTTCGGGAAGGAAACACCATATATTTT
CSVREGNTIYF
>15|few|TRBJ1-3|TRBD1|TRBV12-3/TRBV12-4
TGTGCCAGCAGTTTGTGGACAGGGGCAGGAAACACCATATATTTT
CASSLWTGAGNTIYF
>13|.|TRBJ2-7|TRBD1|TRBV28
TGTGCCAGCATCGGGACAGTGTCCTACGAGCAGTACTTC
CASIGTVSYEQYF
>13|.|TRBJ2-1|TRBD2|TRBV20-1
TGCAGTGCTATCTCGGACCGGGAGGGTGAGCAGTTCTTC
CSAISDREGEQFF
>15|.|TRBJ2-5|TRBD2|TRBV2
TGTGCCAGCGTCGCTCGGGGGGGCCGGTTGGAGACCCAGTACTTC
CASVARGGRLETQYF
>13|few|TRBJ2-7|.|TRBV20-1
TGCAGTGCTAGAACTACTCTCCCCTACGAGCAGTACTTC
CSARTTLPYEQYF
>14|.|TRBJ2-7|.|TRBV7-2
TGTGCCAGCAGCTACCAGGGGGAGGCCTACGAGCAGTACTTC
CASSYQGEAYEQYF
>14|.|TRBJ2-7|TRBD2|TRBV10-2
TGCGCCAGCAGTGCTCTAGCGGGAGCGAACGAGCAGTACTTC
CASSALAGANEQYF
>16|few|TRBJ1-1|.|TRBV4-3
TGCGCCAGCAGCCAAGATTTGTTGGGGGGGTACACTGAAGCTTTCTTT
CASSQDLLGGYTEAFF
>12|.|TRBJ2-7|.|TRBV20-1
TGCAGCGTCCCCACTAGGACGGCCGAGCAGTACTTC
CSVPTRTAEQYF
>15|few|TRBJ1-1|.|TRBV5-1
TGCGCCAGCACCGAAGGAGAGGGTTTGAACACTGAAGCTTTCTTT
CASTEGEGLNTEAFF
>13|once|TRBJ2-1|.|TRBV7-2
TGTGCCAGCAACTTAGCGGCGAACAATGAGCAGTTCTTC
CASNLAANNEQFF
>13|few|TRBJ2-7|.|TRBV4-3
TGCGCCAGCAGCCAAGATCGTCGCTACGAGCAGTACTTC
CASSQDRRYEQYF
>19|.|TRBJ1-3|.|TRBV19
TGTGCCAGTAGTATGGAGTCTTGGGACTCACGGAGCTCTGGAAACACCATATATTTT
CASSMESWDSRSSGNTIYF
>14|.|TRBJ1-4|.|TRBV7-2
TGTGCCAGCAGCTTAGATCGAGTTGGCGGAGACCTGTTTTTT
CASSLDRVGGDLFF
>13|.|TRBJ1-2|.|TRBV3-1
TGTGCCAGCAGCCAAGGGGCGCAGCATGGCTACACCTTC
CASSQGAQHGYTF
>12|.|TRBJ2-3|.|TRBV7-8
TGTGCCAGCAGGACCACGGGAGATACGCAGTATTTT
CASRTTGDTQYF
>12|few|TRBJ2-4|.|TRBV14
TGTGCCAGCAGCCAAGCTCCCCCCATTCAGTACTTC
CASSQAPPIQYF
>14|.|TRBJ1-2|.|TRBV4-1
TGCGCCAGCAGCCGTAATCTCGCAGACTATGGCTACACCTTC
CASSRNLADYGYTF
>15|few|TRBJ1-4|.|TRBV20-1
TGCAGTGCTAGAGATTTCAGGGATGGGGGTGAAAAACTGTTTTTT
CSARDFRDGGEKLFF
>17|.|TRBJ2-3|TRBD1|TRBV20-1
TGCAGTGCTTCCAACCCTTTTACAGGGGCCGGCACAGATACGCAGTATTTT
CSASNPFTGAGTDTQYF
>11|few|TRBJ2-7|.|TRBV20-1
TGCAGTGCAGAAAGCGCCCACGAGCAGTACTTC
CSAESAHEQYF
>14|few|TRBJ2-5|TRBD1|TRBV13
TGTGCCAGCAGCAACGGGACAGGGGAAGAGACCCAGAACTTC
CASSNGTGEETQNF
>15|.|TRBJ1-2|TRBD1|TRBV27
TGTGCCAGCAGTTTGGTGGCGGGACAGGGAGATGGCTACACCTTC
CASSLVAGQGDGYTF
>13|few|TRBJ1-4|.|TRBV29-1
TGCAGCGCTACAGGGTATACTAATGAAAAACTGTTTTTT
CSATGYTNEKLFF
>13|.|TRBJ1-4|.|TRBV2
TGTGCCAGCAGCGGGAGGGAGGGAGAAAAACTGTTTTTT
CASSGREGEKLFF
>15|.|TRBJ2-7|TRBD1|TRBV5-1
TGCGCCAGCAGCTGGAGGGCAGGGGGCGAGGACGAGCAGTACTTC
CASSWRAGGEDEQYF
>13|few|TRBJ2-3|.|TRBV29-1
TGCAGCGTTGAAGAAGTGGGCACAGATACGCAGTATTTT
CSVEEVGTDTQYF
>16|few|TRBJ1-2|TRBD1|TRBV7-9
TGTGCCAGCAGCTTAGTGGGGGACAGGGAGAGCTATGGCTACACCTTC
CASSLVGDRESYGYTF
>14|.|TRBJ1-3|TRBD1|TRBV20-1
TGCAGTGCTCTCCTGGGACAGGGGACGGACACCATATATTTT
CSALLGQGTDTIYF
>14|.|TRBJ2-3|TRBD2|TRBV7-9
TGTGCCAGCAAGACTAGCGAATCAAGAGATACGCAGTATTTT
CASKTSESRDTQYF
>15|.|TRBJ2-3|.|TRBV11-1
TGTGCCAGCACACCCACAGGGCCCCCCACAGATACGCAGTATTTT
CASTPTGPPTDTQYF
>15|.|TRBJ2-1|TRBD2|TRBV6-2/TRBV6-3
TGTGCCAGCAGCCGCATGAGCGGGGGGAGCAATGAGCAGTTCTTC
CASSRMSGGSNEQFF
>19|few|TRBJ2-1|TRBD2|TRBV11-3
TGTGCCAGCAGCATTAGAGGGGTTGGCGGGAGACTCGCGGCCAATGAGCAGTTCTTC
CASSIRGVGGRLAANEQFF
>16|few|TRBJ1-4|.|TRBV13
TGTGCCAGCAGCTCCCCTGGGGGGACGGAGAATGAAAAACTGTTTTTT
CASSSPGGTENEKLFF
>14|.|TRBJ1-2|TRBD1|TRBV10-3
TGTGCCATCAGTCCGGGACAGGGAAAGAGTGGCTACACCTTC
CAISPGQGKSGYTF
>16|.|TRBJ2-3|TRBD2|TRBV2
TGTGCCAGCAGTGTGGGGACTAGCGGTAGCACAGATACGCAGTATTTT
CASSVGTSGSTDTQYF
>13|.|TRBJ1-2|.|TRBV7-6
TGTGCCAGCAGCTCGGTCCCGAGTCAGGGCTACACCTTC
CASSSVPSQGYTF
>14|.|TRBJ1-1|.|TRBV7-3
TGTGCCAGCAGCAACAACGTGGGGGGTACTGGAGCTTTCTTT
CASSNNVGGTGAFF
>17|few|TRBJ1-1|.|TRBV12-3/TRBV12-4
TGTGCCAGCAGTTTTATTTTCGGACACCTAATGAACACTGAAGCTTTCTTT
CASSFIFGHLMNTEAFF
>15|.|TRBJ1-4|.|TRBV4-3
TGCGCCAGCAGCCAACAGACAGGAGAACTTGAAAAACTGTTTTTT
CASSQQTGELEKLFF
>16|.|TRBJ2-1|.|TRBV3-1
TGTGCCAGCAGCCAAGAGTCAGGGCCATGGTACAATGAGCAGTTCTTC
CASSQESGPWYNEQFF
>11|many|TRBJ2-7|.|TRBV28
TGTGCCAGCAGTCTCCCAGGCGAGCAGTACTTC
CASSLPGEQYF
>16|.|TRBJ2-1|TRBD2|TRBV5-1
TGCGCCAGCAGCTTACAACTAGCGGGAGCTTCCAATGAGCAGTTCTTC
CASSLQLAGASNEQFF